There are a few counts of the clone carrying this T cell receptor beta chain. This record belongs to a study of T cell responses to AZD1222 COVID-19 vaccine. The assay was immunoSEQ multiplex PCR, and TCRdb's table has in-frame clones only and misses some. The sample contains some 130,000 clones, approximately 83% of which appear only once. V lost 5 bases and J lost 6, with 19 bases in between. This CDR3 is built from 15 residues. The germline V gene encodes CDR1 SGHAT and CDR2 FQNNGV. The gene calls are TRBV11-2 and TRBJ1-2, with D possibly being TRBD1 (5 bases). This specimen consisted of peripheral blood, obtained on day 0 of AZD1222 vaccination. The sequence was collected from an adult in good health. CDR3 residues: CASSPSLGGADGYTF. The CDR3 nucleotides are TGTGCCAGCAGCCCAAGCTTGGGAGGGGCTGATGGCTACACCTTC.